This T cell receptor beta chain was recorded in a study of blood T cell repertoires in COVID-19. Study details: Acute and convalescent COVID-19 samples came from the United States, Italy and Spain. T cells, B-cell-depleted T cells, or PBMCs provided the cDNA or gDNA that served as material.

The ends were cut back, 2 bases at V and 7 bases at J, with 17 bases in the middle. The CDR3 is made up of 16 amino acids. The germline V gene has CDR1 SNHLY and CDR2 FYNNEI. The sample holds a few counts of this clone. Source study methods: Estimation of nucleated cell counts relied on the amplification of reference gene primers. Generated by immunoSEQ multiplex PCR, the TCRdb table keeps only in-frame clones and is missing some. D and trimming come from the DNA, and the V and J calls and clone size come from that table. The repertoire holds 150,000 or so clones, with 75% to 80% as singletons. This chain connects TRBV2 to TRBJ2-2; TRBD1 is a possible D gene (5 bases). The sequence derives from a man at least 80 years old with acute or convalescent COVID-19. The sample taken for sequencing was peripheral blood. This CDR3 reads CASSETPGFSGGELFF. In nucleotides, the CDR3 is TGTGCCAGCAGTGAAACCCCAGGGTTCAGTGGCGGGGAGCTGTTTTTT.